This T cell receptor beta chain was observed in a study of OX40 agonist ivuxolimab in advanced cancers. Study overall: Patients were 82.7% male with ages roughly 23 to 79, mean approximately 58.

As concerns this clone: Antigen: not known.

Some clones are missing from TCRdb's copy, which holds only in-frame ones; the method was immunoSEQ multiplex PCR. This table holds 92,000 or so clones, roughly four fifths found once. Study conclusions and caveats: Some of the lowest clonal expansion was seen in partial responders at 0.1-3.0 mg/kg. The CD4+ and CD8+ T cells in the blood had expanded clonally by week 6 at 0.1 to 3.0 mg/kg.

The CDR3 has 18 residues. Germline V gene lookup returns CDR1 ENHRY and CDR2 SYGVKD. V shed 3 bases and J 1 base; nucleotides not matched to a gene: 7. The TCR was taken from an adult with an advanced solid tumor such as melanoma, head and neck, liver or kidney cancer. V gene TRBV10-3 combines with J gene TRBJ1-5, with 12 bases identical to TRBD1. The sample was CD4+ or CD8+ T cells sorted from blood, taken in a trial of the OX40 agonist ivuxolimab. CDR3 loop: CAISDGTGGGESNQPQHF. The CDR3 DNA follows: TGTGCCATCAGTGATGGGACAGGGGGCGGTGAGAGCAATCAGCCCCAGCATTTT.